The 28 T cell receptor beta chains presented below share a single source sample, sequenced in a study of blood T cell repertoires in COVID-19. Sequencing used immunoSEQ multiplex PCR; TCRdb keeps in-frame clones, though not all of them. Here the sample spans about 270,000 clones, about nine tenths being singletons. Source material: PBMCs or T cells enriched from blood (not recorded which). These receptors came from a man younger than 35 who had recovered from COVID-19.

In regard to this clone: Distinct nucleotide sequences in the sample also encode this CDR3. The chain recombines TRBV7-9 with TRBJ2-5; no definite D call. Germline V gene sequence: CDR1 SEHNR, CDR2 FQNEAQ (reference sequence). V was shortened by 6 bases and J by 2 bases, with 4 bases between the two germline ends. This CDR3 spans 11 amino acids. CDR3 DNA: TGTGCCAGCAGTTCACAAGAGACCCAGTACTTC. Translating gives CASSSQETQYF.

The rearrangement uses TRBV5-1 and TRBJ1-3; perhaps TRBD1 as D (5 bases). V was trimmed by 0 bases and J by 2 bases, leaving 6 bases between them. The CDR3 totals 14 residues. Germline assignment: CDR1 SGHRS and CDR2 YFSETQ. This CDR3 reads CASSLGQTGNTIYF. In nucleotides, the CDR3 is TGCGCCAGCAGCTTGGGACAGACTGGAAACACCATATATTTT. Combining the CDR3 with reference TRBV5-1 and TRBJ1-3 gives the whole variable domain KAGVTQTPRYLIKTRGQQVTLSCSPISGHRSVSWYQQTPGQGLQFLFEYFSETQRNKGNFPGRFSGRQFSNSRSEMNVSTLELGDSALYLCASSLGQTGNTIYFGEGSWLTVV.

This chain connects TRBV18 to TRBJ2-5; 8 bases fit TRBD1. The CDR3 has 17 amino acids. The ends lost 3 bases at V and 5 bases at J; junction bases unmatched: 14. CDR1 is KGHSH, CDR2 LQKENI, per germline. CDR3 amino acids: CASSPERARGLAETQYF. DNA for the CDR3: TGTGCCAGCTCACCGGAGAGGGCCAGGGGGCTCGCGGAGACCCAGTACTTC.

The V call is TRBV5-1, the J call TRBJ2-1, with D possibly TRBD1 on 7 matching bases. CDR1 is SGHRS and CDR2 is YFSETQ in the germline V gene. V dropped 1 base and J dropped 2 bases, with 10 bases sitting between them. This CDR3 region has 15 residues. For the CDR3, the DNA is TGCGCCAGCAGCTTGCAGGGGGGCACCTACAATGAGCAGTTCTTC. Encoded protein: CASSLQGGTYNEQFF.

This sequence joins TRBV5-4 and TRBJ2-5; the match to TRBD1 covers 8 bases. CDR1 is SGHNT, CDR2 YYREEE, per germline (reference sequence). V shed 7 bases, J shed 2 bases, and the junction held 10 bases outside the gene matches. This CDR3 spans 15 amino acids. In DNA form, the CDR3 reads TGTGCCAGCCGCCTGGGGACAGGTTTGCAAGAGACCCAGTACTTC. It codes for CASRLGTGLQETQYF. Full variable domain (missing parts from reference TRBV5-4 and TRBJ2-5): ETGVTQSPTHLIKTRGQQVTLRCSSQSGHNTVSWYQQALGQGPQFIFQYYREEENGRGNFPPRFSGLQFPNYSSELNVNALELDDSALYLCASRLGTGLQETQYFGPGTRLLVL.

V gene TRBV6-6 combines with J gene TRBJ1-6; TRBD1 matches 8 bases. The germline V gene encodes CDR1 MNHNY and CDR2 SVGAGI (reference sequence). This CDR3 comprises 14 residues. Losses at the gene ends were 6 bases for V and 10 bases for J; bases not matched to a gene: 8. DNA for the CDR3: TGTGCCAGCAGGCCAACAGGGGGTTCATCACCCCTCCACTTT. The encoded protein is CASRPTGGSSPLHF.

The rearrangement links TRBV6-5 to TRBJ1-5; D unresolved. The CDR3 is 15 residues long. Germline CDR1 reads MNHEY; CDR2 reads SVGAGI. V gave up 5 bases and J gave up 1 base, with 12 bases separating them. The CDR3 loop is CASSRTLGSNQPQHF. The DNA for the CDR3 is TGTGCCAGCAGTCGCACTTTGGGCAGCAATCAGCCCCAGCATTTT.

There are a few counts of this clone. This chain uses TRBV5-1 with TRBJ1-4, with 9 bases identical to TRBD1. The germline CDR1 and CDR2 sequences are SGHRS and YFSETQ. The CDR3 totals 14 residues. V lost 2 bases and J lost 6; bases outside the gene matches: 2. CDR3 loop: CASSLQGADEKLFF. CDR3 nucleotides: TGCGCCAGCAGCTTACAGGGGGCGGATGAAAAACTGTTTTTT. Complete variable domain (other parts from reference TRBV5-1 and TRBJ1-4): KAGVTQTPRYLIKTRGQQVTLSCSPISGHRSVSWYQQTPGQGLQFLFEYFSETQRNKGNFPGRFSGRQFSNSRSEMNVSTLELGDSALYLCASSLQGADEKLFFGSGTQLSVL.

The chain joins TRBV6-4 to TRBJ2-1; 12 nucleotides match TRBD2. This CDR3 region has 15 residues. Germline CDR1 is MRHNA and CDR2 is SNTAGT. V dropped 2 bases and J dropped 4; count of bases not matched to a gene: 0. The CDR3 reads CASSDGTSGYNEQFF. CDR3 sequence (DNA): TGTGCCAGCAGTGACGGGACTAGCGGGTACAATGAGCAGTTCTTC.

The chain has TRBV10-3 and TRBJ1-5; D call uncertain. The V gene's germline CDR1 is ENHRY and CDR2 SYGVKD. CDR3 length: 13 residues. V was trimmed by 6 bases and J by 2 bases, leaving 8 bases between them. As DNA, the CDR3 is TGTGCCATCAGCCCAGAGGGCAATCAGCCCCAGCATTTT. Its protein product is CAISPEGNQPQHF.

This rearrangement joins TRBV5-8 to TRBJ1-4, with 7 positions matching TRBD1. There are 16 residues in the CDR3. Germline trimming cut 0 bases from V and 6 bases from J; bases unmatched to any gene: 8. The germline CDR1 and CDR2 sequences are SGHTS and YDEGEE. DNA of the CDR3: TGTGCCAGCAGCTTGGCCTTCTCAGGGACAGATGAAAAACTGTTTTTT. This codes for CASSLAFSGTDEKLFF.

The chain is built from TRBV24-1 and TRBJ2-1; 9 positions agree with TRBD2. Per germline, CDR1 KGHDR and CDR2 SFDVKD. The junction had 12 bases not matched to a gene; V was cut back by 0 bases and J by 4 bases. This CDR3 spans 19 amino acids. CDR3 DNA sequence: TGTGCCACCAGTGATTTGCCGGGCGGGAGGGCAGTTATGTACAATGAGCAGTTCTTC. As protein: CATSDLPGGRAVMYNEQFF.

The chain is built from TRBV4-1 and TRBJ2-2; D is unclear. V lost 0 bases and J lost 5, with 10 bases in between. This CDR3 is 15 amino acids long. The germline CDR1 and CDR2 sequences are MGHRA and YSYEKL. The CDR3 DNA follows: TGCGCCAGCAGCCAAGATCGGCCAGGAACCGGGGAGCTGTTTTTT. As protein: CASSQDRPGTGELFF.

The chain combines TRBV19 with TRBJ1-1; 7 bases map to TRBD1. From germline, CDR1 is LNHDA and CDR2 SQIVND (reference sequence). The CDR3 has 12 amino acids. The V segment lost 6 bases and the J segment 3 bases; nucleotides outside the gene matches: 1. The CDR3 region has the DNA TGTGCCAGTAGCCAGGGGGACACTGAAGCTTTCTTT. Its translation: CASSQGDTEAFF.

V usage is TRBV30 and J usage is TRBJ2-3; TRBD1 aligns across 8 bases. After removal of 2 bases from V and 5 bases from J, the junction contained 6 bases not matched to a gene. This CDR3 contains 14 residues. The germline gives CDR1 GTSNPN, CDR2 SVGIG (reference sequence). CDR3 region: CAWSMTGVGDTQYF. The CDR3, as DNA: TGTGCCTGGAGTATGACAGGGGTGGGAGATACGCAGTATTTT.

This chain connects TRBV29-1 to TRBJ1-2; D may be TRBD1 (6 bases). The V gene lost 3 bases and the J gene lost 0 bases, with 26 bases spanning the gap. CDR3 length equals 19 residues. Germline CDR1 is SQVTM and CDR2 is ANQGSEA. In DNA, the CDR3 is TGCAGCGTTGATATCTTCGGTCAGGGCGCAAGGGGGTCTAACTATGGCTACACCTTC. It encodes CSVDIFGQGARGSNYGYTF.

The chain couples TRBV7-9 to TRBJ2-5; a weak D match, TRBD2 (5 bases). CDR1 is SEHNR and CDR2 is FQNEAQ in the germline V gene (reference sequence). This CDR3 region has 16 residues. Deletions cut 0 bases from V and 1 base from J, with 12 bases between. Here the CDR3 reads CASSLASSGGQETQYF. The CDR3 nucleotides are TGTGCCAGCAGCTTAGCGTCCAGCGGCGGCCAAGAGACCCAGTACTTC.

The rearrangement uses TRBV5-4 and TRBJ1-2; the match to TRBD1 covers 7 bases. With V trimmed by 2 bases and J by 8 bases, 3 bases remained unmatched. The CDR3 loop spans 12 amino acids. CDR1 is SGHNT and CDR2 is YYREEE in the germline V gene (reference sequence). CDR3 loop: CASSLTGAGYTF. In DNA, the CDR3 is TGTGCCAGCAGCTTAACAGGGGCCGGCTACACCTTC.

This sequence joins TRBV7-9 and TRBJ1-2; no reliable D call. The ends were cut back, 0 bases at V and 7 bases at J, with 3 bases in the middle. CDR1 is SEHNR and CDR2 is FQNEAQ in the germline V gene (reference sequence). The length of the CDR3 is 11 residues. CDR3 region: CASSLAFGYTF. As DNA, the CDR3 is TGTGCCAGCAGCTTAGCCTTTGGCTACACCTTC.

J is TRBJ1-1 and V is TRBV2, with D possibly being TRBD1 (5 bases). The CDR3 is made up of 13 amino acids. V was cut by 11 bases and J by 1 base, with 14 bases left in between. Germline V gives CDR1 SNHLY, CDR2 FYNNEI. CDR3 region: CAQHRGSNTEAFF. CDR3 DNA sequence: TGTGCCCAACATAGGGGCTCGAACACTGAAGCTTTCTTT.

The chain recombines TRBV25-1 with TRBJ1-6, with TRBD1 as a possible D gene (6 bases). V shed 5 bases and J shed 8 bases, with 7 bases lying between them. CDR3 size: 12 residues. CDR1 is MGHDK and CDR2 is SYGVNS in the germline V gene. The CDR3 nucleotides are TGTGCCAGCAGTCAGGGGTATTCACCCCTCCACTTT. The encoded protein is CASSQGYSPLHF.

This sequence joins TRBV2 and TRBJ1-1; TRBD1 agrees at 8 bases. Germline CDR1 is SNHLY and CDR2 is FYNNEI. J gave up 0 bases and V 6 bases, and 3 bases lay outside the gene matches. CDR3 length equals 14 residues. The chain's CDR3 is CASRPDRVNTEAFF. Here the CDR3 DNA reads TGTGCCAGCAGACCGGACAGGGTGAACACTGAAGCTTTCTTT.

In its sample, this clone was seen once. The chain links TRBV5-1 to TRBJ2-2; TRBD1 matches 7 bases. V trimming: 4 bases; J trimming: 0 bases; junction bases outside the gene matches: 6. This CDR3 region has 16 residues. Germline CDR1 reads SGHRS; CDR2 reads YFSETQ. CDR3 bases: TGCGCCAGCAGCCACGGGACAGTAGCGAACACCGGGGAGCTGTTTTTT. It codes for CASSHGTVANTGELFF.

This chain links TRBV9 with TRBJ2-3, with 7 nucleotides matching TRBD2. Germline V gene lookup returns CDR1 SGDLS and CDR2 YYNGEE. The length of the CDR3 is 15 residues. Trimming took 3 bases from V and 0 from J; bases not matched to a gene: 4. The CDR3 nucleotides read TGTGCCAGCAGCGCCGAGCGGGGAAGCACAGATACGCAGTATTTT. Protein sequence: CASSAERGSTDTQYF.

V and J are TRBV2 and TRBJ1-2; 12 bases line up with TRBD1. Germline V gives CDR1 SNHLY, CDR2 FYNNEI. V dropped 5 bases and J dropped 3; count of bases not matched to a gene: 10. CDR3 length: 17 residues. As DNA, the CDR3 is TGTGCCAGCAGTTTCCCGGGACAGGGGGCATCTGACTATGGCTACACCTTC. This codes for CASSFPGQGASDYGYTF.

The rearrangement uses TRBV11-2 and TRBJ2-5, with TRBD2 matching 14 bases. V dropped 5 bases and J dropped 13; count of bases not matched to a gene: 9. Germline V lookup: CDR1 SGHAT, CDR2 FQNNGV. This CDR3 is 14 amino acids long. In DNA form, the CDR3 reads TGTGCCAGCAGCCCAGGACTAGCGGGGGGTGGGTTGTACTTC. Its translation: CASSPGLAGGGLYF.

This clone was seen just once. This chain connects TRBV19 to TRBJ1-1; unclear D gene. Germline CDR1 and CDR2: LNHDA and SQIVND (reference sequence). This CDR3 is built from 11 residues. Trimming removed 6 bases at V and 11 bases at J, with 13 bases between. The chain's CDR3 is CASREGAEAFF. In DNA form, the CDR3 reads TGTGCCAGTAGAGAGGGAGCGGAGGCTTTCTTT.

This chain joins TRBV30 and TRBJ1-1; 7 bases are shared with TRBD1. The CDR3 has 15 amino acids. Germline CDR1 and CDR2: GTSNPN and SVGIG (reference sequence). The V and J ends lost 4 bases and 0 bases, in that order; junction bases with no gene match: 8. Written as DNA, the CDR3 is TGTGCCTGGACCCTCACAGGGGCCTTGAACACTGAAGCTTTCTTT. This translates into CAWTLTGALNTEAFF.